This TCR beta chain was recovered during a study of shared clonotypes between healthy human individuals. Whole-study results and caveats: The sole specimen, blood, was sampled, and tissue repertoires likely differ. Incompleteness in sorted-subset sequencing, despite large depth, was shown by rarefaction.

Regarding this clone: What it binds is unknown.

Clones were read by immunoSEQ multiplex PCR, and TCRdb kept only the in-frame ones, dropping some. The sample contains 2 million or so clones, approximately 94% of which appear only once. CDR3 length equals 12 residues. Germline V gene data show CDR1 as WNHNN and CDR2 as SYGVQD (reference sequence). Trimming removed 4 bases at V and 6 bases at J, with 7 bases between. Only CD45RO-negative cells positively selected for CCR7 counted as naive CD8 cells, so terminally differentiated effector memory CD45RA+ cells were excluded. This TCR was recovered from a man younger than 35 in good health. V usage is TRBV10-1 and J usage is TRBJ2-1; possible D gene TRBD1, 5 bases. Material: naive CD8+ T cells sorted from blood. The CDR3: CASSGTGNEQFF. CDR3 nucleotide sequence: TGCGCCAGCAGTGGAACAGGCAATGAGCAGTTCTTC.